This entry describes one TCR beta chain. Its specificity is unknown. These data come from a study of T cell clones after liver transplantation. Study details: As an antigen-independent comparator, third-party-reactive TCRbeta sequences came from pre-transplant mixed lymphocyte reactions.

The protocol was immunoSEQ multiplex PCR, while the TCRdb copy is restricted to in-frame clones and leaves out a portion. There are 95,000 to 110,000 clones in the sample; 82% occur only once, and over 0.9% lies in the top ten. Study-level points and caveats: A larger donor-reactive than third-party decline suggested partial antigen-specific deletion.

Per the germline V gene, CDR1 is SGHRS and CDR2 is YFSETQ. The CDR3 covers 14 residues. Trimming stripped 1 base from V and 0 bases from J, with 4 bases between. J is TRBJ2-2 and V is TRBV5-1; D is unresolved. The specimen was CD4+ T cells from blood, collected before liver transplant. This TCR was sampled from a human donor who received a liver transplant. The CDR3 here is CASSLTPNTGELFF. The CDR3 bases are TGCGCCAGCAGCTTGACACCGAACACCGGGGAGCTGTTTTTT.